Listed below are T cell receptor beta chains from one sample, sequenced in a study of identical twins. One entry per CDR3 protein, called by TCRdb with MiXCR from the 5' RACE reads. The sample lists 500,000 to 650,000 distinct CDR3 sequences, roughly 7.1% seen once, with 1.5% to 2% in the top ten. The same data also contributed to another study, on yellow fever vaccine responses in identical twins.

Source material: PBMCs. Receptors were obtained from a woman aged 18 to 35 in good health. CDR3s include the opening cysteine and the closing phenylalanine or tryptophan. D genes are given only for firm matches. Rows may omit the clone size; those that give it use once, few, many or a size class.

V: TRBV11-1; J: TRBJ2-7; D: .; size: few; CDR3: CASSRPAYEQYF; DNA: TGTGCCAGCAGCCGCCCAGCCTACGAGCAGTACTTC
V: TRBV4-2; J: TRBJ2-3; D: TRBD2; size: few; CDR3: CASSQESSGDTHQNTDTQYF; DNA: TGTGCCAGCAGCCAAGAATCTAGCGGGGACACTCACCAAAACACAGATACGCAGTATTTT
V: TRBV12-3/TRBV12-4; J: TRBJ2-2; D: TRBD1; size: many; CDR3: CASRPGQGLTGELFF; DNA: TGTGCCAGCAGACCAGGACAGGGTCTCACCGGGGAGCTGTTTTTT
V: TRBV11-2; J: TRBJ2-2; D: TRBD2; size: .; CDR3: CASSLNLAGGPGNTGELFF; DNA: TGTGCCAGCAGCTTAAATCTAGCGGGAGGGCCGGGGAACACCGGGGAGCTGTTTTTT
V: TRBV6-1; J: TRBJ2-2; D: .; size: few; CDR3: CASRRAALGELFF; DNA: TGTGCCAGCAGGAGGGCTGCTTTGGGGGAGCTGTTTTTT
V: TRBV2; J: TRBJ2-3; D: .; size: .; CDR3: CASSASLSTDTQYF; DNA: TGTGCCAGCAGCGCTAGCCTTAGCACAGATACGCAGTATTTT
V: TRBV20-1; J: TRBJ2-1; D: .; size: many; CDR3: CSASPVGAYNEQFF; DNA: TGCAGTGCTAGCCCAGTGGGAGCTTACAATGAGCAGTTCTTC
V: TRBV4-1; J: TRBJ2-3; D: TRBD2; size: many; CDR3: CASSQDKREYTDTQYF; DNA: TGCGCCAGCAGCCAAGATAAGCGGGAGTACACAGATACGCAGTATTTT
V: TRBV19; J: TRBJ2-2; D: TRBD2; size: .; CDR3: CASSIDGLAGDTGELFF; DNA: TGTGCCAGTAGTATAGATGGACTAGCGGGAGATACCGGGGAGCTGTTTTTT
V: TRBV29-1; J: TRBJ1-5; D: .; size: many; CDR3: CSVEFLSPRNQPQHF; DNA: TGCAGCGTTGAATTTCTTTCACCGAGGAATCAGCCCCAGCATTTT
V: TRBV18; J: TRBJ1-2; D: TRBD1; size: few; CDR3: CASSPQQGSYGYTF; DNA: TGTGCCAGCTCACCACAACAGGGGTCCTATGGCTACACCTTC
V: TRBV28; J: TRBJ2-1; D: .; size: few; CDR3: CASGYPGNEQFF; DNA: TGTGCCAGCGGGTACCCAGGGAACGAGCAGTTCTTC
V: TRBV5-1; J: TRBJ2-1; D: TRBD2; size: few; CDR3: CASTLGGGGYYNEQFF; DNA: TGCGCCAGCACCCTGGGCGGCGGGGGATACTACAATGAGCAGTTCTTC
V: TRBV4-1; J: TRBJ2-5; D: TRBD2; size: .; CDR3: CASSLAGGPVVGETQYF; DNA: TGCGCCAGCAGTCTAGCGGGGGGGCCGGTGGTTGGGGAGACCCAGTACTTC
V: TRBV11-2; J: TRBJ1-5; D: .; size: .; CDR3: CASRKLQIPWPQHF; DNA: TGTGCCAGCAGAAAATTACAGATTCCATGGCCCCAGCATTTT
V: TRBV28; J: TRBJ2-7; D: TRBD1; size: .; CDR3: CASRDRGFISYEQYF; DNA: TGTGCCAGCAGAGACAGGGGGTTCATCTCCTACGAGCAGTACTTC
V: TRBV27; J: TRBJ2-1; D: .; size: few; CDR3: CASSLGPPEYNEQFF; DNA: TGTGCCAGCAGTTTGGGACCCCCCGAATACAATGAGCAGTTCTTC
V: TRBV25-1; J: TRBJ1-1; D: .; size: .; CDR3: CASSDLGPEAFF; DNA: TGTGCCAGCAGTGACCTAGGGCCTGAAGCTTTCTTT
V: TRBV3-1; J: TRBJ2-5; D: .; size: .; CDR3: CASSLGIPGETQYF; DNA: TGTGCCAGCAGCCTGGGAATACCGGGTGAGACCCAGTACTTC
V: TRBV10-3; J: TRBJ2-1; D: .; size: many; CDR3: CAISENPFGAGQYEQFF; DNA: TGTGCCATCAGTGAGAACCCCTTCGGCGCGGGGCAATATGAGCAGTTCTTC
V: TRBV28; J: TRBJ2-1; D: TRBD2; size: .; CDR3: CASSLRLAGAGHNEQFF; DNA: TGTGCCAGCAGTTTACGGTTAGCGGGAGCTGGCCACAATGAGCAGTTCTTC
V: TRBV7-2; J: TRBJ2-5; D: .; size: .; CDR3: CASSPIRGSQETQYF; DNA: TGTGCCAGCAGCCCGATACGGGGGAGCCAAGAGACCCAGTACTTC
V: TRBV29-1; J: TRBJ2-5; D: TRBD2; size: few; CDR3: CSGAGWEKETQYF; DNA: TGCAGCGGAGCGGGGTGGGAAAAGGAGACCCAGTACTTC
V: TRBV18; J: TRBJ2-1; D: TRBD2; size: few; CDR3: CASSREREVTSYNEQFF; DNA: TGTGCCAGCTCACGGGAGCGGGAGGTAACTTCCTACAATGAGCAGTTCTTC
V: TRBV12-3/TRBV12-4; J: TRBJ1-1; D: .; size: .; CDR3: CASVWAGGANTEAFF; DNA: TGTGCCAGTGTTTGGGCGGGGGGCGCGAACACTGAAGCTTTCTTT
V: TRBV5-1; J: TRBJ1-1; D: TRBD1; size: few; CDR3: CASSLAPTGVLNTEAFF; DNA: TGCGCCAGCAGCTTGGCCCCCACAGGGGTCTTGAACACTGAAGCTTTCTTT
V: TRBV5-8; J: TRBJ2-3; D: TRBD1; size: .; CDR3: CASSWGQTTSTDTQYF; DNA: TGTGCCAGCAGCTGGGGACAGACTACTAGCACAGATACGCAGTATTTT
V: TRBV20-1; J: TRBJ2-3; D: .; size: few; CDR3: CSARDPTSTDTQYF; DNA: TGCAGTGCTAGAGACCCGACTAGCACAGATACGCAGTATTTT
V: TRBV5-1; J: TRBJ2-1; D: TRBD2; size: many; CDR3: CASSLAREGYNEQFF; DNA: TGCGCCAGCAGCTTGGCGCGGGAGGGTTACAATGAGCAGTTCTTC
V: TRBV6-1; J: TRBJ1-2; D: .; size: .; CDR3: CASRITGTGSSGYTF; DNA: TGTGCCAGCAGAATAACCGGGACCGGCTCGAGTGGCTACACCTTC
V: TRBV20-1; J: TRBJ2-1; D: TRBD2; size: few; CDR3: CSAGLGTSEQFF; DNA: TGCAGTGCTGGCCTCGGGACTAGCGAGCAGTTCTTC
V: TRBV7-2; J: TRBJ2-3; D: TRBD2; size: many; CDR3: CASSSGLAGNTDTQYF; DNA: TGTGCCAGCAGCTCCGGACTAGCGGGTAACACAGATACGCAGTATTTT
V: TRBV7-6; J: TRBJ2-3; D: .; size: .; CDR3: CASSLRTPLDGYTDTQYF; DNA: TGTGCCAGCAGCTTAAGGACCCCACTAGACGGCTACACAGATACGCAGTATTTT
V: TRBV2; J: TRBJ2-7; D: .; size: .; CDR3: CASTSRGGEGTHEQYF; DNA: TGTGCCAGCACTTCTCGCGGGGGCGAAGGTACCCACGAGCAGTACTTC
V: TRBV10-3; J: TRBJ2-2; D: .; size: many; CDR3: CAISKGGTDDTGELFF; DNA: TGTGCCATCAGTAAAGGGGGGACAGATGACACCGGGGAGCTGTTTTTT
V: TRBV12-3/TRBV12-4; J: TRBJ1-5; D: TRBD1; size: .; CDR3: CASSSGQLNQPQHF; DNA: TGTGCCAGCAGTTCGGGACAGCTAAATCAGCCCCAGCATTTT
V: TRBV12-3/TRBV12-4; J: TRBJ2-1; D: TRBD2; size: few; CDR3: CASSQDLGLAYNEQFF; DNA: TGTGCCAGCAGCCAGGACCTGGGACTAGCCTACAATGAGCAGTTCTTC
V: TRBV10-2; J: TRBJ1-4; D: .; size: .; CDR3: CASSELLWTNEKLFF; DNA: TGCGCCAGCAGTGAACTATTGTGGACTAATGAAAAACTGTTTTTT
V: TRBV4-1; J: TRBJ1-1; D: .; size: few; CDR3: CASSQPKRGGVPEAFF; DNA: TGCGCCAGCAGCCAGCCTAAGAGGGGCGGGGTGCCTGAAGCTTTCTTT
V: TRBV2; J: TRBJ1-6; D: .; size: .; CDR3: CASRISHANSPLHF; DNA: TGTGCCAGCAGGATATCACATGCTAATTCACCCCTCCACTTT
V: TRBV29-1; J: TRBJ2-5; D: .; size: many; CDR3: CSVRTQSETQYF; DNA: TGCAGCGTTAGGACACAGTCAGAGACCCAGTACTTC